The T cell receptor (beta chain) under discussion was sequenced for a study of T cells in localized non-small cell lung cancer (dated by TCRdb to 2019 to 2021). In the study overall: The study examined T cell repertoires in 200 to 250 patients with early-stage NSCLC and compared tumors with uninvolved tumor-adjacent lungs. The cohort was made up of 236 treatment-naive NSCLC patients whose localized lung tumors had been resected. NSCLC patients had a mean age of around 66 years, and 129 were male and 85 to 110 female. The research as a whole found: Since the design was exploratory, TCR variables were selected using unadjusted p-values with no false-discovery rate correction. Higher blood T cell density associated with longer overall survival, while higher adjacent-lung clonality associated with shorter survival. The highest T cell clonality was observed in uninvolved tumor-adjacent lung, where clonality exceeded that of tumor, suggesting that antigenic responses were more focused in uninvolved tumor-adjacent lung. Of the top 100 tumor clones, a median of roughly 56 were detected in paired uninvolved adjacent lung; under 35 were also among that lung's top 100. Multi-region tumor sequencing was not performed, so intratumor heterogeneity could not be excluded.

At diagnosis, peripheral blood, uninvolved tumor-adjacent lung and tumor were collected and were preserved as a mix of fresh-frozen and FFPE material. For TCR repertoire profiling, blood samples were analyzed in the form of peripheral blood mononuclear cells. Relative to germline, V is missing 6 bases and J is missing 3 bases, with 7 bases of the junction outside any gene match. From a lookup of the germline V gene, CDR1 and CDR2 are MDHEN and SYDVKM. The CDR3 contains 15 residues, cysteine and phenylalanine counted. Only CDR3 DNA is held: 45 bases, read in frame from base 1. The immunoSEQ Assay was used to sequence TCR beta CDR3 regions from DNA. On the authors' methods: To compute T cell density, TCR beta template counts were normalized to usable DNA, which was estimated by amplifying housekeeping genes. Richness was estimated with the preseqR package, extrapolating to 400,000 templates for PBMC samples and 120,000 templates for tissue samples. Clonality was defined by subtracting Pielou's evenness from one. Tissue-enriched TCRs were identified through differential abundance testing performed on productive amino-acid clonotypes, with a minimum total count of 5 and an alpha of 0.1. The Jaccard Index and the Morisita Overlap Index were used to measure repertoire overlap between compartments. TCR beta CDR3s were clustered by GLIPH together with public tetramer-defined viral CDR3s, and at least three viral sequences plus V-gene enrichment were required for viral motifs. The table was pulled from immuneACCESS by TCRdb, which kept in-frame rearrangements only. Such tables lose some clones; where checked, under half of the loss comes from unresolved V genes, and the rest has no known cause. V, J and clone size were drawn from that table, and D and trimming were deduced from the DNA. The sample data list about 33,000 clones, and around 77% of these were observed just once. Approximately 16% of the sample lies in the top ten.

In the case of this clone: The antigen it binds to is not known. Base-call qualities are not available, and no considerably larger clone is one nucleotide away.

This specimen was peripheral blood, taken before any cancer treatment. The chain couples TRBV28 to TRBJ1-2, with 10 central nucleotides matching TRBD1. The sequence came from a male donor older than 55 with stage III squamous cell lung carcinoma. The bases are TGTGCCAGCAGCTCCGGACAGGGGGGTTACTATGGCTACACCTTC. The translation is CASSSGQGGYYGYTF.